This T cell receptor (beta chain) was observed in a study of blood T cell repertoires in COVID-19. Overall study context: Sites in the United States, Italy and Spain provided acute and convalescent COVID-19 samples. Sample material is recorded as cDNA or gDNA derived from T cells, B-cell-depleted T cells, or PBMCs.

Germline CDR1 and CDR2: LGHDT and YNNKEL (reference sequence). The germline V and J ends were trimmed by 1 base and 1 base, with 10 bases remaining between them. The CDR3 has 15 residues. Those who participated ranged in age from roughly 18 to 100 years and resided in 24 US areas. Recovered Cohort 3 donors showed two negative PCRs, clearance, or symptom resolution. Clones were sequenced by immunoSEQ multiplex PCR, and TCRdb holds only the in-frame ones, with some missing. The table has 280,000 or so clones, 70% to 90% seen once; the top ten hold 6%. Sequenced sample: PBMCs or T cells enriched from blood (not recorded which). This TCR derives from a woman in her 40s who had recovered from COVID-19. The chain recombines TRBV3-1 (or the pseudogene TRBV3-2) with TRBJ2-5, with TRBD1 as a possible D gene (6 bases). The CDR3 sequence: CASSQGQGGQETQYF. The CDR3 DNA follows: TGTGCCAGCAGCCAAGGGCAAGGGGGCCAAGAGACCCAGTACTTC.